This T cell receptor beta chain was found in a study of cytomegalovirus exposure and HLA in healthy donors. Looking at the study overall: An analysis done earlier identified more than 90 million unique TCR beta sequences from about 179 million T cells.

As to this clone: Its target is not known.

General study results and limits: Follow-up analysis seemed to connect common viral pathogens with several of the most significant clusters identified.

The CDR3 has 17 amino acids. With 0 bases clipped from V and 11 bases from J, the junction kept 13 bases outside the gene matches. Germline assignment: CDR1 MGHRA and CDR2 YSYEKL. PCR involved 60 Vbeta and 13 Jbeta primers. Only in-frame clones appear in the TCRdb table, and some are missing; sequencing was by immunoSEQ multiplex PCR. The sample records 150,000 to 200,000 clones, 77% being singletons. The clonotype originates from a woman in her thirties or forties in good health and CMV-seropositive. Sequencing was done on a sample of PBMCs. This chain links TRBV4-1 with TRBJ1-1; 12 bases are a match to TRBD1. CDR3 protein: CASSQDPPGTGGVHAFF. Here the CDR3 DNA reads TGCGCCAGCAGCCAAGACCCTCCCGGGACAGGGGGCGTGCACGCTTTCTTT.